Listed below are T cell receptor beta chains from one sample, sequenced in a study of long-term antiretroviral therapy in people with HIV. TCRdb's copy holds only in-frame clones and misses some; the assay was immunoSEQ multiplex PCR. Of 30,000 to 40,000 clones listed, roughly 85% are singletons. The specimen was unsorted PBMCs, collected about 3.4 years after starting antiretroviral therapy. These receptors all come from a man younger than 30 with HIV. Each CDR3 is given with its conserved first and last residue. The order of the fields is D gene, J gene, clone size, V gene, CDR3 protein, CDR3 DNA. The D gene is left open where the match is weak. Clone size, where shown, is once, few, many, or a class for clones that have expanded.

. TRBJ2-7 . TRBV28 CASIYRVGGYEQYF TGTGCCAGCATTTACAGGGTGGGGGGCTACGAGCAGTACTTC
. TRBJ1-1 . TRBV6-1 CASHRVWHTEAFF TGTGCCAGTCACAGGGTCTGGCACACTGAAGCTTTCTTT
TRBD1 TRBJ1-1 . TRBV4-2 CASSQLGQVEAFF TGTGCCAGCAGCCAACTTGGACAGGTGGAAGCTTTCTTT
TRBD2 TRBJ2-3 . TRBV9 CASSVRSGRGGPDTQYF TGTGCCAGCAGCGTTCGCTCAGGGCGGGGGGGCCCAGATACGCAGTATTTT
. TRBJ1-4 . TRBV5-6 CASSLAWVATNEKLFF TGTGCCAGCAGCTTGGCCTGGGTAGCAACTAATGAAAAACTGTTTTTT
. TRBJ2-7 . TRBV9 CASSPGRAYEQYF TGTGCCAGCAGCCCTGGCAGGGCCTACGAGCAGTACTTC
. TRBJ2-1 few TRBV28 CASSLSSLGRGYNEQFF TGTGCCAGCAGTTTATCCTCATTGGGCAGGGGATACAATGAGCAGTTCTTC
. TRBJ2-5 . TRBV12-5 CASGLVPDGITIATQYF TGTGCTAGTGGTTTGGTACCAGACGGAATAACCATCGCGACCCAGTACTTC
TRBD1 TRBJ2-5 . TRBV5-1 CASSLRQGRQETQYF TGCGCCAGCAGCCTCCGACAGGGTAGACAAGAGACCCAGTACTTC
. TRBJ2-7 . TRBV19 CASREGPSFLYEQYF TGTGCCAGTAGGGAAGGACCCTCTTTCCTCTACGAGCAGTACTTC
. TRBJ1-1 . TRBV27 CASRAGPTYTEAFF TGTGCCAGCAGAGCAGGGCCAACCTACACTGAAGCTTTCTTT